These 16 T cell receptor beta chains originate from one sample sequenced in a study of blood T cell repertoires in COVID-19 (dated by TCRdb to 2020 to 2021). The library was produced with the immunoSEQ multiplex PCR assay. Here the immuneACCESS table is served through TCRdb, limited to in-frame sequences with V and J called. Missing clones are a known gap in these copies; in checked studies unresolved V genes cover under half, and the rest lacks a known reason. Counted in this sample were about 160,000 clones; about 90% of them appeared once. 4.5% to 5% of the sample belongs to the ten largest clones. Specimen: peripheral blood. The receptors were gathered from a man aged 25 to 45 with COVID-19, enrolled during active disease.

J is TRBJ2-7 and V is TRBV4-3; D may be TRBD1 (5 bases). Trimming pared 4 bases from V and 1 base from J, leaving 11 bases between. The germline gives CDR1 LGHNA, CDR2 YSLEER. The CDR3 is 14 residues long. The DNA of the CDR3 is TGCGCCAGCAGCCGTCAGGGCGGATCCTACGAGCAGTACTTC. It translates to CASSRQGGSYEQYF.

This clone came up a few times. V and J are TRBV18 and TRBJ2-7; D is uncertain. Trimming removed 3 bases from V and 7 bases from J, with 16 bases in between. Per germline, CDR1 KGHSH and CDR2 LQKENI. This CDR3 is 14 amino acids long. The CDR3 sequence: CASSPAARSGEQYF. CDR3 DNA: TGTGCCAGCTCACCCGCCGCGAGGTCTGGAGAGCAGTACTTC.

This clone was observed a handful of times. The chain couples TRBV29-1 to TRBJ2-3, with 10 bases matching TRBD2. J was trimmed by 2 bases and V by 2 bases; bases with no gene match: 10. CDR1 and CDR2 (germline): SQVTM, ANQGSEA. CDR3 length: 17 amino acids. The CDR3, as DNA: TGCAGCGTTGAATTTCCCGCCGGACTAGCGGACACAGATACGCAGTATTTT. Its translation is CSVEFPAGLADTDTQYF.

V gene TRBV19 combines with J gene TRBJ1-3, with TRBD1 as a possible D gene (5 bases). Germline CDR1 reads LNHDA; CDR2 reads SQIVND (reference sequence). Trimming shortened V by 7 bases and J by 2 bases, and 15 bases separated the two germline ends. The CDR3 covers 15 residues. The CDR3 nucleotides are TGTGCCAGTAAACCTCAGGGTGCAGCTGGAAACACCATATATTTT. Translation: CASKPQGAAGNTIYF.

This clone was observed once. The chain links TRBV7-2 to TRBJ2-1; D is possibly TRBD2 (6 bases). Per germline, CDR1 SGHTA and CDR2 FQGNSA. The CDR3 is made up of 16 amino acids. The germline V and J ends were trimmed by 2 bases and 4 bases, with 15 bases remaining between them. In DNA, the CDR3 is TGTGCCAGCAGCTTAATCTCCGGGGGACGGTACAATGAGCAGTTCTTC. Its protein is CASSLISGGRYNEQFF.

The chain has TRBV7-2 and TRBJ1-2; 9 nucleotides match TRBD1. The CDR3 runs to 14 residues. CDR1 and CDR2 from the germline V gene are SGHTA and FQGNSA. V dropped 3 bases and J dropped 7; count of bases not matched to a gene: 6. The CDR3 DNA follows: TGTGCCAGCAGCTTGCAACAGGGGGCGGGTGGCTACACCTTC. Translated, it gives CASSLQQGAGGYTF. The entire variable domain, with the rest obtained from reference TRBV7-2 and TRBJ1-2, is as follows: GAGVSQSPSNKVTEKGKDVELRCDPISGHTALYWYRQSLGQGLEFLIYFQGNSAPDKSGLPSDRFSAERTGGSVSTLTIQRTQQEDSAVYLCASSLQQGAGGYTFGSGTRLTVV.

This clone was picked up many times. The gene calls are TRBV27 and TRBJ1-1; 10 bases match TRBD1. This CDR3 has 14 residues. V was pared by 6 bases and J by 5 bases, with 6 bases of the junction left unmatched. CDR1 is MNHEY, CDR2 SMNVEV, per germline (reference sequence). The CDR3 nucleotides are TGTGCCAGCAGCGACAGGGGGCCTCGGACTGAAGCTTTCTTT. It yields the protein CASSDRGPRTEAFF.

This chain joins TRBV20-1 and TRBJ2-7; 12 bases line up with TRBD2. CDR3 length: 13 amino acids. The trim removed 3 bases at V and 8 bases at J, leaving 5 bases unmatched. Germline V gene sequence: CDR1 DFQATT, CDR2 SNEGSKA (reference sequence). CDR3 in DNA: TGCAGTGCTAGTCGGACTAGCGGGATACAGCAGTACTTC. Protein: CSASRTSGIQQYF.

V and J are TRBV9 and TRBJ2-1, with a tentative D call TRBD1 (5 bases). The V gene lost 0 bases and the J gene lost 4 bases, with 11 bases spanning the gap. The CDR3 runs to 15 residues. The germline CDR1 and CDR2 sequences are SGDLS and YYNGEE. The CDR3 DNA is TGTGCCAGCAGCGTAGGTGGGGCCCAGTACAATGAGCAGTTCTTC. This codes for CASSVGGAQYNEQFF. The variable domain in full, with the rest retrieved from reference TRBV9 and TRBJ2-1, is DSGVTQTPKHLITATGQRVTLRCSPRSGDLSVYWYQQSLDQGLQFLIQYYNGEERAKGNILERFSAQQFPDLHSELNLSSLELGDSALYFCASSVGGAQYNEQFFGPGTRLTVL.

J is TRBJ1-4 and V is TRBV27, with 7 bases matching TRBD1. V lost 2 bases and J lost 7; bases outside the gene matches: 1. Germline V gene sequence: CDR1 MNHEY, CDR2 SMNVEV (reference sequence). There are 13 residues in the CDR3. The CDR3 region has the DNA TGTGCCAGCAGTTTAGCAGGGGGTGAAAAACTGTTTTTT. It is translated as CASSLAGGEKLFF.

The chain couples TRBV30 to TRBJ2-7; 7 bases map to TRBD1. CDR1 and CDR2 (germline): GTSNPN, SVGIG (reference sequence). J lost 3 bases, V lost 2 bases, and 4 bases had no gene match. This CDR3 contains 13 residues. Here the CDR3 reads CAWSPGQLYEQYF. The DNA for the CDR3 is TGTGCCTGGAGTCCGGGACAGCTCTACGAGCAGTACTTC.

The chain recombines TRBV29-1 with TRBJ2-1, with TRBD2 as a possible D gene (6 bases). The CDR3 has 11 amino acids. Trimming took 5 bases from V and 6 from J, leaving 8 bases between them. Germline V gene sequence: CDR1 SQVTM, CDR2 ANQGSEA. The CDR3 protein is CSVWGGNEQFF. The CDR3 DNA reads as TGCAGCGTTTGGGGAGGCAATGAGCAGTTCTTC.

The CDR3 bases are TGTGCCAGCAGCATTACTAGCGGGGGGGTGACAGATACGCAGTATTTT. The encoded protein is CASSITSGGVTDTQYF. The V and J genes are TRBV7-2 and TRBJ2-3, with TRBD2 matching over 13 bases. Germline loops: CDR1 SGHTA, CDR2 FQGNSA. Trimming at V came to 5 bases and at J to 3 bases, leaving 5 bases not matched to a gene. This CDR3 is 16 amino acids long.

This clone appeared once. This same CDR3 is encoded by further DNA sequences in the sample. The chain links TRBV5-8 to TRBJ1-2; 10 bases fit TRBD1. In germline, CDR1 is SGHTS, CDR2 YDEGEE. This CDR3 has 16 residues. V lost 2 bases and J lost 2; bases outside the gene matches: 6. This CDR3 reads CASSLSTGQGNYGYTF. The CDR3 nucleotides read TGTGCCAGCAGCTTATCTACGGGACAGGGGAACTATGGCTACACCTTC.

The chain couples TRBV30 to TRBJ1-5, with D tentatively TRBD1 (5 bases). Germline V CDR1 and CDR2: GTSNPN, SVGIG (reference sequence). CDR3 length: 13 residues. The V gene lost 0 bases and the J gene lost 11 bases, with 14 bases spanning the gap. CDR3 in amino acids: CAWSVHRGGAQHF. The CDR3 DNA follows: TGTGCCTGGAGTGTACATCGGGGGGGAGCCCAGCATTTT.

CDR3 amino acids: CARTQGTTAMYTEAFF. CDR3 nucleotide sequence: TGTGCCAGAACCCAGGGAACTACTGCTATGTACACTGAAGCTTTCTTT. The genes are TRBV5-3 and TRBJ1-1, with a weak D call TRBD1 (5 bases). TRBV5-3 qualifies as an ORF whose function is uncertain. The CDR3 sequence is 16 residues long. Trimming shortened V by 6 bases and J by 3 bases, and 21 bases separated the two germline ends.